This T cell receptor beta chain was recovered during a study of blood T cells in healthy people across ages. Trimming took off 1 base at V and 2 bases at J, with 13 bases between the two ends. The germline V gene has CDR1 SGHTA and CDR2 FQGTGA. The CDR3 has 16 amino acids. Together with a sample-barcoded 5' primer, a J-beta primer mix was included in a second PCR lasting roughly 6 to 12 cycles. TCRdb re-derived calls from the 5' RACE reads in MiXCR, one entry per CDR3 protein. The table records around 940,000 distinct CDR3 sequences, just over 50% of them present only once. This clonotype was detected only a few times.

The specimen was blood. The source is a woman aged 60-75 years in good health. The V gene is TRBV7-3, the J gene TRBJ2-3, with D tentatively TRBD1 (6 bases). The CDR3 loop is CASSLNGGSNTDTQYF. In DNA, the CDR3 is TGTGCCAGCAGCTTAAATGGGGGCTCAAACACAGATACGCAGTATTTT.